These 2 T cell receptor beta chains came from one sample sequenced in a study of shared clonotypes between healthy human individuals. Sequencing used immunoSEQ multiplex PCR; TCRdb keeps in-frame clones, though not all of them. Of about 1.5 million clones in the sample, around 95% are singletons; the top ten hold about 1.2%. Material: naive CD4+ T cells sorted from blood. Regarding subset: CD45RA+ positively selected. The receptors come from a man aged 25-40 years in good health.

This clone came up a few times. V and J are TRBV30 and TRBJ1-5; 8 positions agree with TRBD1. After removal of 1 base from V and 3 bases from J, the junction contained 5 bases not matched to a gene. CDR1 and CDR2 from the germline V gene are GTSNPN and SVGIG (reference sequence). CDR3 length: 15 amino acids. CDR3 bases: TGTGCCTGGAGTGACAGGGGGGCTATCAATCAGCCCCAGCATTTT. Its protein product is CAWSDRGAINQPQHF.

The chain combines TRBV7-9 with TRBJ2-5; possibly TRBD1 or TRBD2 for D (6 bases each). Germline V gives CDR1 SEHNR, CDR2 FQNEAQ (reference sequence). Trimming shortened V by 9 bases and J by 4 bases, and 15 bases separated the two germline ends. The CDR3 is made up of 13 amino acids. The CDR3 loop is CASSLRGGETQYF. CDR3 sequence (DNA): TGTGCCAGTTCTCTCAGGGGAGGAGAGACCCAGTACTTC.